Listed below are T cell receptor beta chains from one sample, sequenced in a study of beta chain features in type 1 diabetes. Sequenced by immunoSEQ multiplex PCR; TCRdb stores in-frame clones only, minus some. The table has roughly 450,000 clones, about 14% seen once. Material: naive CD4+ T cells from blood. All receptors derive from a man aged 25-40 years in good health. CDR3s include the opening cysteine and the closing phenylalanine or tryptophan. D genes are given only for firm matches. Rows may omit the clone size; those that give it use once, few, many or a size class.

cdr3_aa: CTFSPGGNGYTF
cdr3_nt: TGCACCTTTAGCCCGGGGGGCAATGGCTACACCTTC
clone_size: .
v_call: TRBV29-1
d_call: .
j_call: TRBJ1-2

cdr3_aa: CASSEYTDTQYF
cdr3_nt: TGTGCCAGCAGTGAATACACAGATACGCAGTATTTT
clone_size: few
v_call: TRBV25-1
d_call: .
j_call: TRBJ2-3

cdr3_aa: CASSSKGIGDTEAFF
cdr3_nt: TGTGCCAGCAGCTCAAAGGGGATAGGAGACACTGAAGCTTTCTTT
clone_size: few
v_call: TRBV7-9
d_call: .
j_call: TRBJ1-1

cdr3_aa: CASGFRQSNTGELFF
cdr3_nt: TGTGCTAGTGGTTTCAGACAGAGTAACACCGGGGAGCTGTTTTTT
clone_size: .
v_call: TRBV12-5
d_call: .
j_call: TRBJ2-2

cdr3_aa: CASSLGEADTQYF
cdr3_nt: TGTGCCAGCAGCTTAGGTGAGGCGGATACGCAGTATTTT
clone_size: few
v_call: TRBV7-2
d_call: .
j_call: TRBJ2-3

cdr3_aa: CASSLSFVGAAETQYF
cdr3_nt: TGTGCCAGCAGCTTATCCTTTGTGGGAGCTGCGGAGACCCAGTACTTC
clone_size: .
v_call: TRBV7-6
d_call: .
j_call: TRBJ2-5

cdr3_aa: CASSADRDHTEAFF
cdr3_nt: TGCGCCAGCAGCGCCGACAGGGACCACACTGAAGCTTTCTTT
clone_size: .
v_call: TRBV5-1
d_call: TRBD1
j_call: TRBJ1-1

cdr3_aa: CASSPPGARNTEAFF
cdr3_nt: TGTGCCAGCAGCCCCCCGGGGGCTCGGAACACTGAAGCTTTCTTT
clone_size: few
v_call: TRBV7-2
d_call: .
j_call: TRBJ1-1

cdr3_aa: CASSFRALDFTNEQFF
cdr3_nt: TGCGCCAGCAGCTTTCGAGCTTTGGACTTCACCAATGAGCAGTTCTTC
clone_size: few
v_call: TRBV5-1
d_call: .
j_call: TRBJ2-1

cdr3_aa: CATSRGGGQAFF
cdr3_nt: TGTGCCACCAGCAGAGGTGGGGGACAAGCTTTCTTT
clone_size: .
v_call: TRBV15
d_call: .
j_call: TRBJ1-1

cdr3_aa: CASSRGAGVTDTQYF
cdr3_nt: TGTGCCAGCAGCCGAGGAGCGGGGGTCACAGATACGCAGTATTTT
clone_size: few
v_call: TRBV7-2
d_call: TRBD2
j_call: TRBJ2-3

cdr3_aa: CASSSRGGSYNEQFF
cdr3_nt: TGTGCCAGCAGCTCCCGGGGGGGCTCCTACAATGAGCAGTTCTTC
clone_size: few
v_call: TRBV7-2
d_call: TRBD2
j_call: TRBJ2-1

cdr3_aa: CASSLLGQQNIQYF
cdr3_nt: TGTGCCAGCAGCTTGTTGGGACAGCAAAACATTCAGTACTTC
clone_size: .
v_call: TRBV5-6
d_call: TRBD1
j_call: TRBJ2-4

cdr3_aa: CASSWGPITQYF
cdr3_nt: TGTGCCAGCAGCTGGGGGCCTATTACGCAGTATTTT
clone_size: few
v_call: TRBV7-2
d_call: .
j_call: TRBJ2-3

cdr3_aa: CATSRTPGLVGGEQFF
cdr3_nt: TGTGCCACCAGCAGAACACCGGGACTAGTGGGTGGTGAGCAGTTCTTC
clone_size: few
v_call: TRBV15
d_call: TRBD2
j_call: TRBJ2-1

cdr3_aa: CASSRQPGGGPMETQYF
cdr3_nt: TGTGCCAGCAGCCGCCAACCAGGCGGCGGCCCAATGGAGACCCAGTACTTC
clone_size: .
v_call: TRBV7-2
d_call: .
j_call: TRBJ2-5

cdr3_aa: CASSNGQGREDTQYF
cdr3_nt: TGTGCCAGCAGCAACGGACAGGGAAGGGAGGATACGCAGTATTTT
clone_size: .
v_call: TRBV7-6
d_call: TRBD1
j_call: TRBJ2-3

cdr3_aa: CASSSGQNTEAFF
cdr3_nt: TGTGCCAGCAGTTCCGGTCAGAACACTGAAGCTTTCTTT
clone_size: .
v_call: TRBV6-5
d_call: .
j_call: TRBJ1-1

cdr3_aa: CASSRPGGSNEKLFF
cdr3_nt: TGTGCCAGCAGTCGTCCGGGAGGTTCTAATGAAAAACTGTTTTTT
clone_size: .
v_call: TRBV25-1
d_call: .
j_call: TRBJ1-4

cdr3_aa: CSVESREGYGYTF
cdr3_nt: TGCAGCGTTGAGTCCAGGGAGGGCTATGGCTACACCTTC
clone_size: .
v_call: TRBV29-1
d_call: .
j_call: TRBJ1-2

cdr3_aa: CASSLEGGRANEQFF
cdr3_nt: TGTGCCAGCAGCTTAGAAGGGGGGAGGGCCAATGAGCAGTTCTTC
clone_size: .
v_call: TRBV7-6
d_call: .
j_call: TRBJ2-1

cdr3_aa: CASSTSGVYNEQFF
cdr3_nt: TGTGCCAGTAGCACGAGCGGGGTTTACAATGAGCAGTTCTTC
clone_size: .
v_call: TRBV19
d_call: TRBD2
j_call: TRBJ2-1

cdr3_aa: CAWSGSNQPQHF
cdr3_nt: TGTGCCTGGAGTGGTAGCAATCAGCCCCAGCATTTT
clone_size: .
v_call: TRBV30
d_call: .
j_call: TRBJ1-5

cdr3_aa: CASSLYRGQGAYGYTF
cdr3_nt: TGTGCCAGCAGCTTATACCGCGGACAGGGGGCCTATGGCTACACCTTC
clone_size: .
v_call: TRBV7-2
d_call: TRBD1
j_call: TRBJ1-2

cdr3_aa: CASSVALEQGELFF
cdr3_nt: TGTGCCAGCAGCGTAGCTCTTGAGCAGGGGGAGCTGTTTTTT
clone_size: few
v_call: TRBV9
d_call: .
j_call: TRBJ2-2

cdr3_aa: CASSLGTDAGDTQYF
cdr3_nt: TGCGCCAGCAGCCTAGGGACCGACGCAGGAGATACGCAGTATTTT
clone_size: .
v_call: TRBV4-3
d_call: .
j_call: TRBJ2-3

cdr3_aa: CASSLASGTMNTEAFF
cdr3_nt: TGTGCCAGCAGCTTGGCCTCAGGAACAATGAACACTGAAGCTTTCTTT
clone_size: few
v_call: TRBV5-4
d_call: .
j_call: TRBJ1-1

cdr3_aa: CASSDGVMGGRGETQYF
cdr3_nt: TGTGCCAGCAGTGATGGAGTGATGGGCGGGAGGGGAGAGACCCAGTACTTC
clone_size: .
v_call: TRBV6-1
d_call: TRBD2
j_call: TRBJ2-5

cdr3_aa: CASREDRGIGYTF
cdr3_nt: TGTGCCAGCAGGGAGGACAGGGGAATTGGCTACACCTTC
clone_size: .
v_call: TRBV6-5
d_call: TRBD1
j_call: TRBJ1-2

cdr3_aa: CASRIPGQGAEQYF
cdr3_nt: TGCGCCAGCAGGATACCGGGACAGGGGGCCGAGCAGTACTTC
clone_size: .
v_call: TRBV10-2
d_call: TRBD1
j_call: TRBJ2-7

cdr3_aa: CASSNREGGYTF
cdr3_nt: TGTGCCAGCAGCAACAGGGAAGGAGGCTACACCTTC
clone_size: .
v_call: TRBV11-2
d_call: .
j_call: TRBJ1-2

cdr3_aa: CASSQDGMNTEAFF
cdr3_nt: TGTGCCAGCAGCCAAGACGGTATGAACACTGAAGCTTTCTTT
clone_size: .
v_call: TRBV4-2
d_call: .
j_call: TRBJ1-1

cdr3_aa: CASSPGSRLNQPQHF
cdr3_nt: TGTGCCAGCAGCCCCGGGTCTAGGTTAAATCAGCCCCAGCATTTT
clone_size: few
v_call: TRBV7-6
d_call: .
j_call: TRBJ1-5

cdr3_aa: CASSSDSFQPQHF
cdr3_nt: TGCGCCAGCAGCTCCGACAGCTTTCAGCCCCAGCATTTT
clone_size: .
v_call: TRBV5-1
d_call: .
j_call: TRBJ1-5

cdr3_aa: CASRGRRGADTQYF
cdr3_nt: TGTGCCAGCAGGGGGAGGAGGGGAGCAGATACGCAGTATTTT
clone_size: few
v_call: TRBV27
d_call: .
j_call: TRBJ2-3

cdr3_aa: CASSLEPSSVDTQYF
cdr3_nt: TGCGCCAGCAGCTTGGAACCGTCTAGCGTAGATACGCAGTATTTT
clone_size: .
v_call: TRBV5-1
d_call: .
j_call: TRBJ2-3

cdr3_aa: CSVEKQASYGYTF
cdr3_nt: TGCAGCGTTGAAAAACAGGCCAGCTATGGCTACACCTTC
clone_size: few
v_call: TRBV29-1
d_call: .
j_call: TRBJ1-2

cdr3_aa: CASSEGSTDTQYF
cdr3_nt: TGTGCCAGCAGTGAAGGTAGCACAGATACGCAGTATTTT
clone_size: few
v_call: TRBV2
d_call: .
j_call: TRBJ2-3

cdr3_aa: CASGQREGYGYTF
cdr3_nt: TGTGCCAGCGGACAACGGGAGGGCTATGGCTACACCTTC
clone_size: .
v_call: TRBV6-5
d_call: .
j_call: TRBJ1-2

cdr3_aa: CASNGQGYNEQFF
cdr3_nt: TGTGCCAGTAACGGACAGGGATACAATGAGCAGTTCTTC
clone_size: .
v_call: TRBV19
d_call: TRBD1
j_call: TRBJ2-1

cdr3_aa: CASSLSGFFQDQETQYF
cdr3_nt: TGTGCCAGCAGCTTATCGGGGTTCTTTCAGGACCAAGAGACCCAGTACTTC
clone_size: few
v_call: TRBV13
d_call: .
j_call: TRBJ2-5

cdr3_aa: CASRATAGAQYF
cdr3_nt: TGTGCCAGCAGGGCTACCGCCGGGGCGCAGTATTTT
clone_size: .
v_call: TRBV6-5
d_call: .
j_call: TRBJ2-3

cdr3_aa: CAWSVLTGRTDTQYF
cdr3_nt: TGTGCCTGGAGTGTACTCACGGGAAGGACAGATACGCAGTATTTT
clone_size: .
v_call: TRBV30
d_call: .
j_call: TRBJ2-3

cdr3_aa: CASSLPKTMLYNEQFF
cdr3_nt: TGTGCCAGCAGCTTACCAAAGACCATGCTTTACAATGAGCAGTTCTTC
clone_size: few
v_call: TRBV7-9
d_call: .
j_call: TRBJ2-1

cdr3_aa: CASTSGRFTYNEQFF
cdr3_nt: TGCGCCAGCACTAGCGGGAGGTTCACCTACAATGAGCAGTTCTTC
clone_size: .
v_call: TRBV5-1
d_call: TRBD2
j_call: TRBJ2-1

cdr3_aa: CATSRVQGVGHGYTF
cdr3_nt: TGTGCCACCAGCAGAGTACAGGGGGTTGGTCACGGCTACACCTTC
clone_size: few
v_call: TRBV15
d_call: TRBD1
j_call: TRBJ1-2

cdr3_aa: CASSPPGSSYNEQFF
cdr3_nt: TGTGCCAGCTCACCACCGGGGAGCTCCTACAATGAGCAGTTCTTC
clone_size: few
v_call: TRBV18
d_call: .
j_call: TRBJ2-1

cdr3_aa: CASSPIARDYEQYF
cdr3_nt: TGTGCCAGCAGTCCTATCGCCCGGGACTACGAGCAGTACTTC
clone_size: .
v_call: TRBV27
d_call: .
j_call: TRBJ2-7

cdr3_aa: CAWSEAFF
cdr3_nt: TGTGCCTGGTCAGAAGCTTTCTTT
clone_size: .
v_call: TRBV30
d_call: .
j_call: TRBJ1-1

cdr3_aa: CASVDLTDTQYF
cdr3_nt: TGTGCCAGCGTTGACCTTACAGATACGCAGTATTTT
clone_size: .
v_call: TRBV28
d_call: .
j_call: TRBJ2-3

cdr3_aa: CASSPLPQGLGGEQFF
cdr3_nt: TGCGCCAGCAGCCCGCTACCCCAGGGACTCGGGGGGGAGCAGTTCTTC
clone_size: .
v_call: TRBV5-1
d_call: TRBD2
j_call: TRBJ2-1

cdr3_aa: CATRDRAYEQYF
cdr3_nt: TGTGCCACCCGGGACAGGGCATACGAGCAGTACTTC
clone_size: few
v_call: TRBV2
d_call: TRBD1
j_call: TRBJ2-7

cdr3_aa: CASSARTVNYEQYF
cdr3_nt: TGTGCCAGCAGTGCACGGACCGTAAACTACGAGCAGTACTTC
clone_size: many
v_call: TRBV2
d_call: .
j_call: TRBJ2-7

cdr3_aa: CASSGLMGAFYF
cdr3_nt: TGTGCCAGCAGTGGCCTGATGGGGGCCTTCTACTTC
clone_size: few
v_call: TRBV25-1
d_call: .
j_call: TRBJ2-7

cdr3_aa: CASNSGTLTGELFF
cdr3_nt: TGTGCCAGCAATAGCGGGACCCTCACCGGGGAGCTGTTTTTT
clone_size: once
v_call: TRBV7-9
d_call: TRBD2
j_call: TRBJ2-2

cdr3_aa: CASSLAQVRLGVGYEQYF
cdr3_nt: TGTGCCAGCAGCTTAGCCCAGGTACGCCTGGGGGTAGGCTACGAGCAGTACTTC
clone_size: few
v_call: TRBV13
d_call: .
j_call: TRBJ2-7

cdr3_aa: CASSLRLAGGYNEQFF
cdr3_nt: TGTGCCAGCAGCCTACGACTAGCGGGTGGGTACAATGAGCAGTTCTTC
clone_size: .
v_call: TRBV7-2
d_call: TRBD2
j_call: TRBJ2-1

cdr3_aa: CASRDLGQPNTEAFF
cdr3_nt: TGTGCCAGCAGGGATTTAGGACAGCCTAACACTGAAGCTTTCTTT
clone_size: few
v_call: TRBV25-1
d_call: .
j_call: TRBJ1-1

cdr3_aa: CATRGGLHTDTQYF
cdr3_nt: TGTGCCACCAGGGGCGGACTACACACAGATACGCAGTATTTT
clone_size: .
v_call: TRBV15
d_call: .
j_call: TRBJ2-3